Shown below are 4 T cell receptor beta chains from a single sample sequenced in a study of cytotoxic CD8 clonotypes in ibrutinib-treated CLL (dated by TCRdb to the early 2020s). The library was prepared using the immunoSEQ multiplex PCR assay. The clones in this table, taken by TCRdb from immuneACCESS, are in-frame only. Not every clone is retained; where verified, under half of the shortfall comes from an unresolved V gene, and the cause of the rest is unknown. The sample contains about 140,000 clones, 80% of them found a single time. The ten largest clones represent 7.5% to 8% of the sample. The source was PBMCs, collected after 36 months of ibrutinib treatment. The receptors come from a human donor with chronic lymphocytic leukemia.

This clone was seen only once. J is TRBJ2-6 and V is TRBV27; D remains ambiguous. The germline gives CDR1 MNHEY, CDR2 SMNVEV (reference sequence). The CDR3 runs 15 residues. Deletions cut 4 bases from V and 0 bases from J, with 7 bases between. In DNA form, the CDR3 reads TGTGCCAGCAGTTACGAGAGCTCTGGGGCCAACGTCCTGACTTTC. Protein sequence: CASSYESSGANVLTF. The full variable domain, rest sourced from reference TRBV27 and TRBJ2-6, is EAQVTQNPRYLITVTGKKLTVTCSQNMNHEYMSWYRQDPGLGLRQIYYSMNVEVTDKGDVPEGYKVSRKEKRNFPLILESPSPNQTSLYFCASSYESSGANVLTFGAGSRLTVL.

The CDR3 loop is CASSPGPLLYGYTF. DNA of the CDR3: TGTGCCAGCAGCCCCGGGCCCCTACTCTATGGCTACACCTTC. V gene TRBV13 combines with J gene TRBJ1-2, with D hard to call. Trimming shortened V by 5 bases and J by 4 bases, and 14 bases separated the two germline ends. The germline CDR1 and CDR2 sequences are PRHDT and FYEKMQ (reference sequence). This CDR3 is built from 14 residues. The whole variable domain, filled in from reference TRBV13 and TRBJ1-2, reads AAGVIQSPRHLIKEKRETATLKCYPIPRHDTVYWYQQGPGQDPQFLISFYEKMQSDKGSIPDRFSAQQFSDYHSELNMSSLELGDSALYFCASSPGPLLYGYTFGSGTRLTVV.

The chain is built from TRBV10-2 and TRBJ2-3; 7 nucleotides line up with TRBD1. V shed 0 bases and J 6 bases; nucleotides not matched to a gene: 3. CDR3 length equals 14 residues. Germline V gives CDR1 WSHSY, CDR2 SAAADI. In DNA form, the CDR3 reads TGCGCCAGCAGTGAGTCGACAGGGCCCGATACGCAGTATTTT. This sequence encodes CASSESTGPDTQYF.

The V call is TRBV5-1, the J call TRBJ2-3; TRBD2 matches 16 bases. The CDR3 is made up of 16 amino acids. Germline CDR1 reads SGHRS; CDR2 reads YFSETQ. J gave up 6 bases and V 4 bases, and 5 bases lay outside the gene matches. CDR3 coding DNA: TGCGCCAGCAGCCCGGGACTAGCGGGAGGGCGGGATACGCAGTATTTT. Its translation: CASSPGLAGGRDTQYF. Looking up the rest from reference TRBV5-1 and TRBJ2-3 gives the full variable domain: KAGVTQTPRYLIKTRGQQVTLSCSPISGHRSVSWYQQTPGQGLQFLFEYFSETQRNKGNFPGRFSGRQFSNSRSEMNVSTLELGDSALYLCASSPGLAGGRDTQYFGPGTRLTVL.